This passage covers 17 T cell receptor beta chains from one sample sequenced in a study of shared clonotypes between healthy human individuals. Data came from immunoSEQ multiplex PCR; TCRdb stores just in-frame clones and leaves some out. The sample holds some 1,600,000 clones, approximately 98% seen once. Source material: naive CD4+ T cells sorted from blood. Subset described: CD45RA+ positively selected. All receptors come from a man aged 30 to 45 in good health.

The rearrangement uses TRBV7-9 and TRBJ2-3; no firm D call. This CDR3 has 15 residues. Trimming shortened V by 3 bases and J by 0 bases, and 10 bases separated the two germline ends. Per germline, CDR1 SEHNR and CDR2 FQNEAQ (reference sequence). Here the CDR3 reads CASSFTEWSTDTQYF. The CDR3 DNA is TGTGCCAGCAGCTTTACGGAATGGAGCACAGATACGCAGTATTTT.

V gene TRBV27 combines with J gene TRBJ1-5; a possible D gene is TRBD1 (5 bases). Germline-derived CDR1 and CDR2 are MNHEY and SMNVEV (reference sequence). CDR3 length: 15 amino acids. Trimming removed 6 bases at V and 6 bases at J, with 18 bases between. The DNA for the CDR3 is TGTGCCAGCAGACCGGGGGACCTAGTGAGTCAGCCCCAGCATTTT. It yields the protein CASRPGDLVSQPQHF.

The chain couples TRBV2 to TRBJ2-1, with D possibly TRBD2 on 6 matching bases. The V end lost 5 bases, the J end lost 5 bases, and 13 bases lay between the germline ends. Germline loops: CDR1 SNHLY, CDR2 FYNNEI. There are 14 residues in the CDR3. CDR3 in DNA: TGTGCCAGCAGTTATAGGGAGGAGGACAATGAGCAGTTCTTC. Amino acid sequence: CASSYREEDNEQFF.

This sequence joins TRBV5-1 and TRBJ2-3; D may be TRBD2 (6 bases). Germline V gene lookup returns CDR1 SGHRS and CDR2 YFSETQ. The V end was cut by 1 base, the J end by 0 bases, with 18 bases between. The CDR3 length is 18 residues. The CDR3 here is CASSLRVGLKTSTDTQYF. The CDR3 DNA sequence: TGCGCCAGCAGCTTGCGCGTCGGACTAAAGACTAGCACAGATACGCAGTATTTT.

The DNA of the CDR3 is TGTGCCAGCAGTGTCCAGGGGATTACAAATGAGCAGTTCTTC. Translated, it gives CASSVQGITNEQFF. This chain joins TRBV2 and TRBJ2-1; D might be TRBD1 (6 bases). CDR1 is SNHLY, CDR2 FYNNEI, per germline. V was trimmed by 4 bases and J by 7 bases, leaving 14 bases between them. The CDR3 extends over 14 amino acids. Filled out from reference TRBV2 and TRBJ2-1, the complete variable domain reads EPEVTQTPSHQVTQMGQEVILRCVPISNHLYFYWYRQILGQKVEFLVSFYNNEISEKSEIFDDQFSVERPDGSNFTLKIRSTKLEDSAMYFCASSVQGITNEQFFGPGTRLTVL.

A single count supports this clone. The CDR3 coding sequence is TGCGCCAGCAGCCAGATCGGGGGGCTTTGGGGAGAGACCCAGTACTTC. Translated: CASSQIGGLWGETQYF. The rearrangement uses TRBV4-1 and TRBJ2-5, with D perhaps TRBD2 (7 bases). CDR1 and CDR2 (germline): MGHRA, YSYEKL. The CDR3 totals 16 residues. Trimming stripped 3 bases from V and 4 bases from J, with 18 bases between.

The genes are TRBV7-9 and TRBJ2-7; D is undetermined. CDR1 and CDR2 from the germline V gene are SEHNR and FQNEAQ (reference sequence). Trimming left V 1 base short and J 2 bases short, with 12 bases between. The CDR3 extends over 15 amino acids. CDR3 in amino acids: CASSLDPLDPYEQYF. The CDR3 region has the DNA TGTGCCAGCAGCTTAGACCCCCTGGACCCCTACGAGCAGTACTTC. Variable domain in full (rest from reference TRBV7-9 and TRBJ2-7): DTGVSQNPRHKITKRGQNVTFRCDPISEHNRLYWYRQTLGQGPEFLTYFQNEAQLEKSRLLSDRFSAERPKGSFSTLEIQRTEQGDSAMYLCASSLDPLDPYEQYFGPGTRLTVT.

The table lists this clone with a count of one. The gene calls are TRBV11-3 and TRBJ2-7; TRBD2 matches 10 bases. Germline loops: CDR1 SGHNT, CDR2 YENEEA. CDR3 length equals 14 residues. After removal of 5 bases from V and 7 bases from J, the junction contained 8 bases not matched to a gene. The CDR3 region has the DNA TGTGCCAGCAGCCAAACTAGCGGGACGGGTGAGCAGTACTTC. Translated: CASSQTSGTGEQYF.

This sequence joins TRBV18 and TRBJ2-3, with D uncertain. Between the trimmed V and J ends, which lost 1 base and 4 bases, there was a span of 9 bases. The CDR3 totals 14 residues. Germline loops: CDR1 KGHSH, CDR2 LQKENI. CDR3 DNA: TGTGCCAGCTCACCACAGGGTGGGGCAGATACGCAGTATTTT. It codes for CASSPQGGADTQYF.

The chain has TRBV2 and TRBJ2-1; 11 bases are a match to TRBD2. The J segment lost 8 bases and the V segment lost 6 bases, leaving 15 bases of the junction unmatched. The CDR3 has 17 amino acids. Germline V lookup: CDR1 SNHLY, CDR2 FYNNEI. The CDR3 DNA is TGTGCCAGCAGGCGCAACGTACTAGCGGGAGTCGTAGATGAGCAGTTCTTC. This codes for CASRRNVLAGVVDEQFF.

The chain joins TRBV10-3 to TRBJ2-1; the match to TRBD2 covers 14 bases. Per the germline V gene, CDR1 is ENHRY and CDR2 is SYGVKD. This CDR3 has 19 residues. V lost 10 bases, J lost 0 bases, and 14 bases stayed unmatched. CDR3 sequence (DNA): TGTGCCACCGAAGGACAGACCGGGACTAGCGGGAGCTCCTACAATGAGCAGTTCTTC. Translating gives CATEGQTGTSGSSYNEQFF.

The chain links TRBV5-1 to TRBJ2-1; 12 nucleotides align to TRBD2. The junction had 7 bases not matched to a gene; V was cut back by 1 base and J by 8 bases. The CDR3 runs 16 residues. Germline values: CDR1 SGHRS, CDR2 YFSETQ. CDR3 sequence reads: CASSLPLAGGLHEQFF. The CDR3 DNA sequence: TGCGCCAGCAGCTTGCCTCTAGCGGGAGGGCTCCATGAGCAGTTCTTC.

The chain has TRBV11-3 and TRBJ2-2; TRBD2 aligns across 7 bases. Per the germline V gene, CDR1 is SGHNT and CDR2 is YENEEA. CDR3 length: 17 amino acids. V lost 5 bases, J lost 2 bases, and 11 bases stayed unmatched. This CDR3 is CASSRSARERNTGELFF. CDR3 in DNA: TGTGCCAGCAGCCGGTCGGCGCGGGAGAGAAACACCGGGGAGCTGTTTTTT.

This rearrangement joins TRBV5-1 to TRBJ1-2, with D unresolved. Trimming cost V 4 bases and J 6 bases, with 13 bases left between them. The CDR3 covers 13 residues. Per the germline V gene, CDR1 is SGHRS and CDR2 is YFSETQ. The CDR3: CASSAEGRDGYTF. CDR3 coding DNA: TGCGCCAGCAGCGCCGAGGGCCGAGATGGCTACACCTTC.

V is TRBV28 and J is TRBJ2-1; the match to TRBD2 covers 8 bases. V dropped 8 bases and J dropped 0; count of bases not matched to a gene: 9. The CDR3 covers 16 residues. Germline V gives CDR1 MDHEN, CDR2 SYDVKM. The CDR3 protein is CASEPSGQSSYNEQFF. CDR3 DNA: TGTGCCAGCGAGCCTAGCGGGCAAAGCTCCTACAATGAGCAGTTCTTC.

The CDR3 protein is CASSGGTSMSGELFF. In DNA, the CDR3 is TGTGCCAGCAGCGGCGGGACTAGCATGTCCGGGGAGCTGTTTTTT. The V call is TRBV11-3, the J call TRBJ2-2, with TRBD2 matching 9 bases. Germline CDR1 SGHNT, CDR2 YENEEA. This CDR3 is built from 15 residues. The trim removed 5 bases at V and 6 bases at J, leaving 7 bases unmatched.

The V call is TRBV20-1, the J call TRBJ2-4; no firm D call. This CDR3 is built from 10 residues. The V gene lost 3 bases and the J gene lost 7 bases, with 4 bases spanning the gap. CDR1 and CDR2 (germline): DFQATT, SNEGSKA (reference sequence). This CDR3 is CSASWNIQYF. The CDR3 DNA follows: TGCAGTGCTAGTTGGAACATTCAGTACTTC.